The next 9 T cell receptor delta chains were all read from a single sample in a study of γδ T cells in repeated Plasmodium falciparum infection (dated by TCRdb to the early 2020s). For bulk TCR repertoire analysis, Vgamma9/Vdelta2+ and Vdelta2-negative gammadelta T cell populations were isolated by flow sorting from peripheral blood mononuclear cells. The library was produced with multiplex PCR. Sequencing instrument: Illumina MiSeq. Clonotypes were called again by TCRdb from the public reads via CATT, and duplicate nucleotide sequences were then merged into one entry. The sample records over 90,000 delta-chain clones, 0.85% to 1% of which are singletons. The ten largest make up roughly 9.9% of the sample. The sequenced material came from gamma-delta T cells from blood. The receptors shown here come from a pool of human donors (malaria-infected and uninfected, not separated).

This clone was picked up a small number of times. Translating this DNA gives a protein that differs at residue 13 from the TCRdb one, which belongs to a much larger clone; a read error is likely, and the protein shown is this translation. V usage is TRDV2 and J usage is TRDJ1; TRDD3 agrees at 8 bases. In germline, CDR1 is GEAIGNYY, CDR2 EKD. The ends lost 0 bases at V and 4 bases at J; junction bases unmatched: 15. The CDR3 covers 18 residues. The CDR3 DNA reads TGTGCCTGTGACACCGTCGCACTGGGGGCCCGGTACATCGATAAACTCATCTTT. This gives the protein CACDTVALGARYIDKLIF.

Details on this clone: For this DNA, TCRdb reports the protein of a much larger clone, which diverges at residue 6, most likely from a read error; the protein presented here is translated directly from the DNA. The chain is built from TRDV2 and TRDJ3, with D perhaps matching TRDD3 (6 bases). The J gene is not listed in TCRdb, so it was assigned here from a DNA match to germline. Trimming removed 3 bases at V and 2 bases at J, with 34 bases between. The CDR3 is 24 amino acids. CDR1 and CDR2 (germline): GEAIGNYY, EKD. CDR3 nucleotides: TGTGCCTGTGACCCCAGGTTCCCTAAGCGGTTTAAGGATACTATCACCTGGGACACCCGACAGATGTTTTTC. Translation: CACDPRFPKRFKDTITWDTRQMFF.

Concerning this clone itself: A read error is likely here: a far larger clone is one base away. Other nucleotide sequences from this sample produce the same CDR3. This chain's CDR3 is CALGKSPSVGPNKTKYTDKLIF. The CDR3 DNA sequence: TGTGCTCTTGGGAAATCCCCTTCGGTGGGACCGAATAAGACTAAGTACACCGATAAACTCATCTTC. No J gene was assigned, while the V gene was called as TRDV1; TRDD3, the table's D call, lacks a check against the DNA. The CDR3 sequence is 22 residues long. CDR1 and CDR2 (germline): TSWWSYY, QGS.

This clone was seen only a few times. This likely traces to a read error, being one base from a far larger clone. Other DNA sequences of this sample code for an identical CDR3. The rearrangement uses TRDV2 and TRDJ1, with D possibly matching TRDD3 (6 bases). The J gene, absent from TCRdb, was called here by matching the DNA to germline. The germline gives CDR1 GEAIGNYY, CDR2 EKD. The CDR3 runs 18 residues. The CDR3 DNA reads as TGCGCCTGTGACGCCCCCAGGGCGGGGGACCCGTACACCGATAAACTCATCTTT. Protein product: CACDAPRAGDPYTDKLIF.

This clone was picked up many times. Other DNA sequences in this sample translate to the same CDR3. This chain connects TRDV2 to TRDJ1; 10 bases are a match to TRDD3. The CDR3 is 16 amino acids. Germline assignment: CDR1 GEAIGNYY and CDR2 EKD. Trimming removed 2 bases from V and 5 bases from J; junction bases left unmatched: 10. The CDR3, as DNA: TGTGCCTGTGACATGCTACTGGGGGGGATACGAGATAAACTCATCTTT. Its protein product is CACDMLLGGIRDKLIF.

This clone was seen more than once but under ten times. The protein TCRdb lists belongs to a much larger clone and differs from this DNA's translation at residue 11, which points to a read error; the protein shown is made from the DNA. The chain recombines TRDV1 with TRDJ3, with 10 positions matching TRDD3. V lost 2 bases to trimming and J lost 4 bases; unmatched junction nucleotides: 8. CDR3 length: 19 amino acids. Looked up from germline, CDR1 is TSWWSYY and CDR2 is QGS. The CDR3 is CALGEKLLGDVWDTRQMFF. The CDR3 bases are TGTGCTCTTGGGGAAAAGTTACTGGGGGATGTATGGGACACCCGACAGATGTTTTTC.

About this clone itself: TCRdb records a much larger clone's protein for this DNA, with a difference at residue 4 that likely arises from a read error; the protein given is the translation of the DNA. The chain is built from TRDV1 and TRDJ1, with 11 bases lining up with TRDD3. Germline assignment: CDR1 TSWWSYY and CDR2 QGS. The CDR3 consists of 22 residues. The CDR3 DNA is TGTGCTCTTTGGGAACCTGGGCGTCCACAGTACTGGGGGATAGGGGACGGCGATAAACTCATCTTT. Translation gives CALWEPGRPQYWGIGDGDKLIF.

This clone was detected many times. The mismatch at residue 5 between this DNA's translation and the TCRdb protein of a much larger clone likely reflects a read error; the protein shown is translated from the DNA. The chain uses TRDV2 and TRDJ1; TRDD3 matches 10 bases. TCRdb records no J gene; here it was assigned by comparing the DNA to germline. V lost 2 bases to trimming and J lost 0 bases; unmatched junction nucleotides: 17. CDR3 length equals 20 residues. Germline loops: CDR1 GEAIGNYY, CDR2 EKD. This chain's CDR3 is CACDIVPTGGLGGYTDKLIF. CDR3 nucleotides: TGTGCCTGTGACATCGTCCCTACTGGGGGATTGGGGGGGTACACCGATAAACTCATCTTT.

This clone has a handful of counts. A far bigger clonotype differs at one base, so this is likely a read error. Other nucleotide sequences from this sample produce the same CDR3. The V segment is TRDV2, and no J call was made; the table's D gene call, TRDD3, was not cross checked with the DNA. CDR3 length: 16 residues. The germline CDR1 and CDR2 sequences are GEAIGNYY and EKD. CDR3 DNA sequence: TGTGCCTGTGACACCCTGGGGAACCGGTACACCGATAAGCTCATCTTT. This codes for CACDTLGNRYTDKLIF.